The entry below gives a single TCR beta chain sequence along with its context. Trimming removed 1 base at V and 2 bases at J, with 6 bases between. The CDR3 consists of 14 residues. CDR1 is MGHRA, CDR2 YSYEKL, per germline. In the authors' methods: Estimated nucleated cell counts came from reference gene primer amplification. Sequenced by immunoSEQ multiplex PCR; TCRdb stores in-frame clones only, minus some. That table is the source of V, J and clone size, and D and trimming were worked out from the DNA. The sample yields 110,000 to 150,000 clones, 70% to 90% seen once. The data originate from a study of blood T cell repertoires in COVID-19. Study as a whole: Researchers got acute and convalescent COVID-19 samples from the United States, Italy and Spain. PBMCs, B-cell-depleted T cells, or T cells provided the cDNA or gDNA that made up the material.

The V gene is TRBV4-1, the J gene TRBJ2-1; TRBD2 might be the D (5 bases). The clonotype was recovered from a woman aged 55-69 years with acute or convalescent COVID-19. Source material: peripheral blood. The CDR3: CASSQVGAYNEQFF. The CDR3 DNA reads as TGCGCCAGCAGCCAAGTCGGGGCCTACAATGAGCAGTTCTTC.